This TCR beta chain was sequenced for a study of brain T cells in children with intractable seizures. Method: immunoSEQ multiplex PCR; TCRdb's copy keeps in-frame clones and lacks some. The table lists roughly 64,000 clones, 90% to 97% of them singletons, with approximately 0.38% in the top ten. Study-level points and caveats: Viral specificity was inferred only from CDR3 similarity; HCMV serostatus was unknown. Absence of clones before surgery may stem from lower sequencing depth.

The V gene end was trimmed by 8 bases and the J gene end by 5 bases; junction bases not matched to a gene: 7. The CDR3 is 13 amino acids. Germline CDR1 is MNHEY and CDR2 is SVGAGI. The sequenced cases were selected for having the highest brain T cell transcript signatures. Before surgery, patients took at least one anti-epileptic drug. In regard to this clone: No antigen is known for it.

The clonotype was recovered from a boy under two years old with focal cortical dysplasia and intractable seizures. The chain carries TRBV6-5 and TRBJ1-1; TRBD1 agrees at 8 bases. Sample: peripheral blood, taken at surgery. The chain's CDR3 is CASLNDRGTEAFF. As DNA, the CDR3 is TGTGCCAGCCTAAACGACAGGGGTACTGAAGCTTTCTTT.